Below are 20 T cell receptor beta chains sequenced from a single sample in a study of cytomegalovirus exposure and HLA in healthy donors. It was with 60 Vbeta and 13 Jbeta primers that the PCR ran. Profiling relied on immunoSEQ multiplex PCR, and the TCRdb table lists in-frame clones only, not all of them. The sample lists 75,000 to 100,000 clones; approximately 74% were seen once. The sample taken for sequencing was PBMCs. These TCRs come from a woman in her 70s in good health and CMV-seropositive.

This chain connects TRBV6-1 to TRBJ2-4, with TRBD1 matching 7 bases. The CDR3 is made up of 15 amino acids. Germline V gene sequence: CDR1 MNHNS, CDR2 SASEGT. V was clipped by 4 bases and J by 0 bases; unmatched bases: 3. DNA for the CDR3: TGTGCCAGCAGTGGTTGGACAGGAGCCAAAAACATTCAGTACTTC. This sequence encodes CASSGWTGAKNIQYF.

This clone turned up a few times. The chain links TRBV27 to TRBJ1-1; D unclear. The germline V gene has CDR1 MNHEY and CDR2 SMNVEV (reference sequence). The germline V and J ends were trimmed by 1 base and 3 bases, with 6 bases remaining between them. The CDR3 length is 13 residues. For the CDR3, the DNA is TGTGCCAGCAGTTTATACAAATACACTGAAGCTTTCTTT. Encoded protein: CASSLYKYTEAFF.

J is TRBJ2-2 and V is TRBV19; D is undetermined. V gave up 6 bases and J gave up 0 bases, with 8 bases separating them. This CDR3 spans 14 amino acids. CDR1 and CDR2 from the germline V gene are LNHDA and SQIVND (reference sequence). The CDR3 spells CASRETSNTGELFF. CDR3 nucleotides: TGTGCCAGTAGAGAAACATCGAACACCGGGGAGCTGTTTTTT.

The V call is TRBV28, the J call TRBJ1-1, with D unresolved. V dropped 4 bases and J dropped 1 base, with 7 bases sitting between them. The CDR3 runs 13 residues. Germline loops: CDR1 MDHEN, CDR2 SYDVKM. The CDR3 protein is CASSYDKNTEAFF. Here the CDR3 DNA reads TGTGCCAGCAGTTACGACAAGAACACTGAAGCTTTCTTT.

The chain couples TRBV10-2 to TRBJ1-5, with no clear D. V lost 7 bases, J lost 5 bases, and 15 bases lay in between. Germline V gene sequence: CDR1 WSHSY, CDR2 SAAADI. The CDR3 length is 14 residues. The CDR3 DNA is TGCGCCAGCATGACTGGGAGCGGGCATCAGCCCCAGCATTTT. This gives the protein CASMTGSGHQPQHF.

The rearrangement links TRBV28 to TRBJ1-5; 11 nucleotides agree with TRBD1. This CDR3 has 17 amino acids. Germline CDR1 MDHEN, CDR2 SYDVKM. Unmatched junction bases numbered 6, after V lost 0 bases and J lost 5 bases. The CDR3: CASSLWEGQGGYQPQHF. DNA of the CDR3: TGTGCCAGCAGTTTATGGGAGGGACAGGGGGGGTATCAGCCCCAGCATTTT.

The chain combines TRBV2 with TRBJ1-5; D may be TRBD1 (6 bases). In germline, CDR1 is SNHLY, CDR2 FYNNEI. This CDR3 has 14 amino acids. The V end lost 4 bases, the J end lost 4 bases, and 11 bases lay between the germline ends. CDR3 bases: TGTGCCAGCAGTGTGGGAAGGGGGAATCAGCCCCAGCATTTT. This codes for CASSVGRGNQPQHF.

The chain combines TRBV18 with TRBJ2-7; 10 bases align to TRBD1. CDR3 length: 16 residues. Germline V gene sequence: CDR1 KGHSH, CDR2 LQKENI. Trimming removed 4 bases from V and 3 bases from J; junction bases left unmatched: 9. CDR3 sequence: CASSRASGTGVYEQYF. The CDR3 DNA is TGTGCCAGCTCACGAGCCTCCGGGACAGGGGTCTACGAGCAGTACTTC. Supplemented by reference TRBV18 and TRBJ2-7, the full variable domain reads NAGVMQNPRHLVRRRGQEARLRCSPMKGHSHVYWYRQLPEEGLKFMVYLQKENIIDESGMPKERFSAEFPKEGPSILRIQQVVRGDSAAYFCASSRASGTGVYEQYFGPGTRLTVT.

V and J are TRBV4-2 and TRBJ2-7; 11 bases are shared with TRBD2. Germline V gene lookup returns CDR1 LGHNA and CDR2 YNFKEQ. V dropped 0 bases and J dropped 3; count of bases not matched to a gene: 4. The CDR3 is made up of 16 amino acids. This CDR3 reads CASSQDMTSGIYEQYF. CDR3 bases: TGTGCCAGCAGCCAAGATATGACTAGCGGGATCTACGAGCAGTACTTC.

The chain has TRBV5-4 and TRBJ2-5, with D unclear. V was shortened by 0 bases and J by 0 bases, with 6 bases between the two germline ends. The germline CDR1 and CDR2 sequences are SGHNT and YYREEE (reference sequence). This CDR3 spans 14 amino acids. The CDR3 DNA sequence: TGTGCCAGCAGCTTGGACAGATACCAAGAGACCCAGTACTTC. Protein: CASSLDRYQETQYF.

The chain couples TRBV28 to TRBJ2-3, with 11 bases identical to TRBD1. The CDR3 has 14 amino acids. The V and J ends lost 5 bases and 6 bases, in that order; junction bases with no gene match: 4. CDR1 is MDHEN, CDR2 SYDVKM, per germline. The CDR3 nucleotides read TGTGCCAGCAGTGCACGGGACAGGGGGGATACGCAGTATTTT. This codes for CASSARDRGDTQYF.

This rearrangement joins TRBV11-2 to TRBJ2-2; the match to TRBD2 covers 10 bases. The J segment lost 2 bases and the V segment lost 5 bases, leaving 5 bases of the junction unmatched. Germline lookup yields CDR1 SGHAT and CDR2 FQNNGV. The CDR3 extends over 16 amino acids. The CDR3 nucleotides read TGTGCCAGCAGCGCTAGCGGGAGTATCAACACCGGGGAGCTGTTTTTT. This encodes CASSASGSINTGELFF. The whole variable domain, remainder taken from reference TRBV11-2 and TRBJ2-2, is EAGVAQSPRYKIIEKRQSVAFWCNPISGHATLYWYQQILGQGPKLLIQFQNNGVVDDSQLPKDRFSAERLKGVDSTLKIQPAKLEDSAVYLCASSASGSINTGELFFGEGSRLTVL.

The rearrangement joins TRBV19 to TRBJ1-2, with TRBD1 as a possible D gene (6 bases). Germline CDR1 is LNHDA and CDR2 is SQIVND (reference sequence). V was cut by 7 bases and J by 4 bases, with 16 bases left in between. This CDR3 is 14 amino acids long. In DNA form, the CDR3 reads TGTGCCAGTATCCCGGAAGACAGGCCCTATGGCTACACCTTC. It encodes CASIPEDRPYGYTF.

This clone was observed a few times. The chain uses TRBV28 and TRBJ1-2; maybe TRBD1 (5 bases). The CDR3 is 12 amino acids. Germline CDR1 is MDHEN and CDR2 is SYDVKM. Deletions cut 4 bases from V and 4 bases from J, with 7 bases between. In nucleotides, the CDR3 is TGTGCCAGCAGTTCGGGGGGCTATGGCTACACCTTC. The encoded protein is CASSSGGYGYTF.

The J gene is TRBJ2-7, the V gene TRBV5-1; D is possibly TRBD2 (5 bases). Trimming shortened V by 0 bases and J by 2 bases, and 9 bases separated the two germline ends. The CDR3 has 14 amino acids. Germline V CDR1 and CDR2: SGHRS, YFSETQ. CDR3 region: CASSLATGTYEQYF. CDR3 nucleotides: TGCGCCAGCAGCTTGGCGACCGGGACCTACGAGCAGTACTTC.

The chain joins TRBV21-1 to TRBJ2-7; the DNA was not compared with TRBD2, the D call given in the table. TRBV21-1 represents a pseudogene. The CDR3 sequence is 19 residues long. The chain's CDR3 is CASIPSGTSGPDGAYEQYF. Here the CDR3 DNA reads TGTGCCAGCATCCCCTCCGGGACTAGCGGACCCGACGGAGCCTACGAGCAGTACTTC.

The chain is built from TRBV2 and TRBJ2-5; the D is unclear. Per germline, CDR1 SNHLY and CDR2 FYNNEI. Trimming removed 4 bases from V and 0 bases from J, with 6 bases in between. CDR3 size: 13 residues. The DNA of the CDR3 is TGTGCCAGCAGTGCGCAGTACCAAGAGACCCAGTACTTC. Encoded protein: CASSAQYQETQYF.

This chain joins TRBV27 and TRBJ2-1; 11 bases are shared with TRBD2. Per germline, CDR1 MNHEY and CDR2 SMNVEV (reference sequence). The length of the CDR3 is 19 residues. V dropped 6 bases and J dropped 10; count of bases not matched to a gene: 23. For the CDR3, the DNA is TGTGCCAGCAGGTTGGGACAGGGCGGACTAGCGGGCCACACAGGGGAGCAGTTCTTC. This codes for CASRLGQGGLAGHTGEQFF.

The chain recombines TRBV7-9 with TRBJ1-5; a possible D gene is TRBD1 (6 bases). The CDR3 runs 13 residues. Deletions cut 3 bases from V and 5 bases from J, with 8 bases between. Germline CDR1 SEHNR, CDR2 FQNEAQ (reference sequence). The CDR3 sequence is CASSLTGDQPQHF. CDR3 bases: TGTGCCAGCAGCTTGACAGGAGATCAGCCCCAGCATTTT.

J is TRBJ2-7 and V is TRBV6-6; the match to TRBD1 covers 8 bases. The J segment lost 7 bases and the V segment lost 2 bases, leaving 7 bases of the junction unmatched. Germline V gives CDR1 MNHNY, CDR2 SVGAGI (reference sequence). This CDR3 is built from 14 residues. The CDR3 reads CASSYGKGDREQYF. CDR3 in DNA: TGTGCCAGCAGTTACGGGAAAGGGGACAGGGAGCAGTACTTC.